Listed here are 17 T cell receptor beta chains from one sample, sequenced in a study of response to subunit inactivated influenza vaccine. One entry per CDR3 protein results from TCRdb running MiXCR on the RT-PCR reads. The sample gives around 580,000 distinct CDR3 sequences, around 15% of which show up once; around 10% is in the top ten. The sequences come from PBMCs from blood, collected about 12 days after vaccination. Receptors originate from a man aged 50-59 years who received an inactivated influenza vaccine.

The V and J genes are TRBV5-6 and TRBJ2-2; maybe TRBD2 (7 bases). The germline V gene has CDR1 SGHDT and CDR2 YYEEEE. This CDR3 spans 16 amino acids. V was pared by 2 bases and J by 4 bases, with 15 bases between. CDR3 region: CASSFRSGGRTGELFF. The DNA for the CDR3 is TGTGCCAGCAGCTTTAGGTCCGGGGGGCGCACCGGGGAGCTGTTTTTT.

This clonotype occurred a few times. V gene TRBV7-2 combines with J gene TRBJ2-7, with a possible D match to TRBD1 (5 bases). This CDR3 has 11 residues. Germline V gene lookup returns CDR1 SGHTA and CDR2 FQGNSA. V lost 5 bases and J 10 bases, leaving 12 bases between the germline ends. The CDR3 here is CASSTDSSQYF. CDR3 DNA sequence: TGTGCCAGCAGCACCGACAGCTCACAGTACTTC.

The chain has TRBV13 and TRBJ1-4; 8 bases are a match to TRBD1. The CDR3 has 15 residues. After removal of 5 bases from V and 8 bases from J, the junction contained 10 bases not matched to a gene. The germline V gene encodes CDR1 PRHDT and CDR2 FYEKMQ (reference sequence). The CDR3 DNA reads as TGTGCCAGCAGCCACGGGACAGGCGGATGGGAAAAACTGTTTTTT. Encoded protein: CASSHGTGGWEKLFF.

V and J are TRBV30 and TRBJ2-3; 7 nucleotides agree with TRBD1. V lost 1 base and J lost 1; bases outside the gene matches: 11. The CDR3 loop spans 17 amino acids. The germline V gene has CDR1 GTSNPN and CDR2 SVGIG (reference sequence). DNA for the CDR3: TGTGCCTGGAGTGGGCTACAGGGGAACACAGGCACAGATACGCAGTATTTT. This encodes CAWSGLQGNTGTDTQYF.

This chain joins TRBV19 and TRBJ2-1, with 7 bases that match TRBD1. Germline values: CDR1 LNHDA, CDR2 SQIVND (reference sequence). The CDR3 consists of 14 residues. V shed 7 bases and J 3 bases; nucleotides not matched to a gene: 6. The CDR3 DNA is TGTGCCAGTACCCGACAGGGAAACTACAATGAGCAGTTCTTC. Translation: CASTRQGNYNEQFF.

This clonotype was seen a few times. The chain employs TRBV11-2 and TRBJ2-4; 10 bases are a match to TRBD2. CDR1 SGHAT and CDR2 FQNNGV come from the germline V gene. This CDR3 region has 16 residues. V lost 2 bases, J lost 10 bases, and 11 bases stayed unmatched. In nucleotides, the CDR3 is TGTGCCAGCAGCTTAACGCCTAGCGGGAGTTATGCTATTCAGTACTTC. Translation gives CASSLTPSGSYAIQYF.

In this sample, this clonotype turned up a few times. The CDR3 nucleotides read TGCGCCAGCAGCTCGGGCCGCGTCCAGAACACTGAAGCTTTCTTT. Protein product: CASSSGRVQNTEAFF. The chain carries TRBV5-1 and TRBJ1-1; D unresolved. With 3 bases removed from V and 1 base from J, the gap between germline ends came to 13 bases. Germline values: CDR1 SGHRS, CDR2 YFSETQ. The CDR3 sequence is 15 residues long.

This clonotype was counted only a few times. The V gene is TRBV4-3, the J gene TRBJ2-2; TRBD2 is a possible D gene (6 bases). The V gene lost 0 bases and the J gene lost 2 bases, with 13 bases spanning the gap. Germline V gives CDR1 LGHNA, CDR2 YSLEER. This CDR3 comprises 17 residues. The CDR3 here is CASSQDLNGRNTGELFF. The CDR3 nucleotides read TGCGCCAGCAGCCAAGATTTAAACGGGAGAAACACCGGGGAGCTGTTTTTT.

This clonotype turned up a few times. The gene calls are TRBV29-1 and TRBJ1-4; D not certain. The germline V and J ends were trimmed by 6 bases and 2 bases, with 10 bases remaining between them. Germline lookup yields CDR1 SQVTM and CDR2 ANQGSEA. The length of the CDR3 is 13 residues. For the CDR3, the DNA is TGCAGCGTAACCGGCCTCACTAATGAAAAACTGTTTTTT. This sequence encodes CSVTGLTNEKLFF. Based on the CDR3 plus reference TRBV29-1 and TRBJ1-4, the full variable domain is SAVISQKPSRDICQRGTSLTIQCQVDSQVTMMFWYRQQPGQSLTLIATANQGSEATYESGFVIDKFPISRPNLTFSTLTVSNMSPEDSSIYLCSVTGLTNEKLFFGSGTQLSVL.

This clonotype was counted a single time. The CDR3 spells CATSREGSSYEQYF. CDR3 DNA: TGTGCCACCAGCAGAGAGGGGAGTTCCTACGAGCAGTACTTC. The chain recombines TRBV15 with TRBJ2-7; maybe TRBD2 (5 bases). The CDR3 has 14 residues. Trimming took 0 bases from V and 1 from J, leaving 7 bases between them. CDR1 LNHNV and CDR2 YYDKDF come from the germline V gene (reference sequence). The variable domain in full, completed from reference TRBV15 and TRBJ2-7, reads DAMVIQNPRYQVTQFGKPVTLSCSQTLNHNVMYWYQQKSSQAPKLLFHYYDKDFNNEADTPDNFQSRRPNTSFCFLDIRSPGLGDTAMYLCATSREGSSYEQYFGPGTRLTVT.

This clonotype was recorded a few times. This chain uses TRBV7-9 with TRBJ2-5; D is ambiguous. The V gene's germline CDR1 is SEHNR and CDR2 FQNEAQ (reference sequence). Trimming cost V 6 bases and J 5 bases, with 7 bases left between them. This CDR3 is built from 11 residues. CDR3 bases: TGTGCCAGCAGGAAAGAGGAGACCCAGTACTTC. It codes for CASRKEETQYF.

The chain employs TRBV7-3 and TRBJ2-5; D call uncertain. The ends were cut back, 5 bases at V and 2 bases at J, with 12 bases in the middle. There are 14 residues in the CDR3. Germline V lookup: CDR1 SGHTA, CDR2 FQGTGA. CDR3 nucleotide sequence: TGTGCCAGCAGCCCGAAGGGATGGCAAGAGACCCAGTACTTC. As protein: CASSPKGWQETQYF.

This clonotype was observed many times. V is TRBV2 and J is TRBJ2-1; D is unresolved. This CDR3 has 15 amino acids. The ends were cut back, 8 bases at V and 0 bases at J, with 14 bases in the middle. CDR1 is SNHLY and CDR2 is FYNNEI in the germline V gene. CDR3 loop: CASVIGIGSYNEQFF. Here the CDR3 DNA reads TGTGCCAGCGTAATAGGGATCGGCTCCTACAATGAGCAGTTCTTC.

Concerning this clonotype itself: The junction departs from the called germline gene at one end, perhaps through a read error. The J gene is TRBJ2-5, the V gene TRBV7-9; either TRBD1 or TRBD2 may supply D (5 bases each). The V gene's germline CDR1 is SEHNR and CDR2 FQNEAQ (reference sequence). The CDR3 runs to 14 residues. The CDR3 sequence is CASSPRGPQETQHF. As DNA, the CDR3 is TGTGCCAGCAGCCCACGGGGACCTCAAGAGACCCAGCACTTC.

This clonotype appeared a few times. The chain uses TRBV28 and TRBJ1-2; D is undetermined. The CDR3 totals 13 residues. The germline V and J ends were trimmed by 3 bases and 5 bases, with 10 bases remaining between them. Per germline, CDR1 MDHEN and CDR2 SYDVKM. The CDR3 loop reads CASSFEQKYGYTF. CDR3 in DNA: TGTGCCAGCAGTTTCGAACAGAAATATGGCTACACCTTC.

This clonotype was counted only a few times. The J gene is TRBJ1-1, the V gene TRBV5-1, with D uncertain. The CDR3 extends over 14 amino acids. Per germline, CDR1 SGHRS and CDR2 YFSETQ. Between the trimmed V and J ends, which lost 0 bases and 3 bases, there was a span of 9 bases. The CDR3 loop is CASSLGARHTEAFF. The CDR3 nucleotides are TGCGCCAGCAGCTTGGGTGCGCGTCACACTGAAGCTTTCTTT.

V and J are TRBV7-2 and TRBJ2-7, with D perhaps TRBD2 (5 bases). Germline values: CDR1 SGHTA, CDR2 FQGNSA. This CDR3 comprises 14 residues. V shed 2 bases and J shed 0 bases, with 8 bases lying between them. The CDR3 reads CASSLWRVSYEQYF. CDR3 DNA: TGTGCCAGCAGCTTATGGCGGGTCTCCTACGAGCAGTACTTC.